The source of this T cell receptor beta chain is a study of HIV-infected patients and healthy controls. Roughly three months, about 14 weeks, into antiretroviral therapy, follow-up blood was collected. No cell fractionation was done, so the repertoire covers all unsorted peripheral blood T cells. The CDR3 is 14 amino acids. Germline CDR1 SGHTA, CDR2 FQGNSA. V shed 5 bases and J shed 5 bases, with 15 bases lying between them. By proportion, this clonotype is medium-sized (0.01 to 0.1%). Reverse transcription used about 510 ng RNA and constant-region primers for alpha and beta. Separate chain-specific third strand synthesis with multiplexing indices produced the alpha and beta libraries. The library had 12-nucleotide molecular identifiers formed by two random hexamers joined together. After a brief PCR adding P5, P7 and a second index, about 24 amplification cycles followed. TCRdb recomputed calls from the 5' RACE reads with MiXCR, one row per CDR3 protein. Found here are several thousand distinct CDR3 sequences, over 7.5% of them singletons; the top ten hold 20% to 25%.

The chain joins TRBV7-2 to TRBJ1-1, with D possibly being TRBD1 (6 bases). The TCR originated in an adult with HIV infection. The sequenced sample was blood, obtained during antiretroviral therapy. The CDR3 region is CASSPIAGETEAFF. The CDR3 nucleotides are TGTGCCAGCAGCCCAATAGCAGGGGAAACTGAAGCTTTCTTT.